One sample yielded the 27 T cell receptor beta chains listed below, sequenced in a study of T cell responses to AZD1222 COVID-19 vaccine. The method was immunoSEQ multiplex PCR; TCRdb's version includes in-frame clones alone and lacks a portion of them. The sample consists of under 85,000 clones, over 75% of them appearing once. The material was peripheral blood, obtained on day 0 of AZD1222 vaccination. The receptors here all came from an adult in good health.

The chain employs TRBV24-1 and TRBJ1-5, with unresolved D. The germline V and J ends were trimmed by 3 bases and 4 bases, with 9 bases remaining between them. Germline CDR1 and CDR2: KGHDR and SFDVKD. CDR3 length: 14 residues. The CDR3 region is CATSDRRENQPQHF. CDR3 nucleotide sequence: TGTGCCACCAGTGATCGGCGGGAAAATCAGCCCCAGCATTTT.

The chain carries TRBV28 and TRBJ1-1, with 11 positions matching TRBD1. CDR1 is MDHEN and CDR2 is SYDVKM in the germline V gene. CDR3 length: 14 residues. Trimming took 6 bases from V and 7 from J; bases not matched to a gene: 7. The DNA of the CDR3 is TGTGCCAGCAGGCGAACCGGGACAGGGGGTGAAGCTTTCTTT. Protein product: CASRRTGTGGEAFF.

The table lists this clone with a few counts. This rearrangement joins TRBV6-6 to TRBJ2-3, with TRBD1 identical over 9 bases. CDR1 MNHNY and CDR2 SVGAGI come from the germline V gene (reference sequence). V dropped 9 bases and J dropped 3; count of bases not matched to a gene: 10. This CDR3 is built from 15 residues. The CDR3 region has the DNA TGTGCCAGGGGATATACAGGGGGCTGGACAGATACGCAGTATTTT. This gives the protein CARGYTGGWTDTQYF.

V is TRBV5-1 and J is TRBJ2-2; 8 bases line up with TRBD1. V shed 2 bases, J shed 10 bases, and the junction held 7 bases outside the gene matches. This CDR3 has 14 residues. CDR1 and CDR2 from the germline V gene are SGHRS and YFSETQ. CDR3 in amino acids: CASSFQGAKAELFF. As DNA, the CDR3 is TGCGCCAGCAGCTTTCAGGGGGCCAAGGCGGAGCTGTTTTTT.

The chain couples TRBV9 to TRBJ2-3; D is ambiguous. This CDR3 has 12 residues. CDR1 is SGDLS, CDR2 YYNGEE, per germline. With 4 bases removed from V and 1 base from J, the gap between germline ends came to 4 bases. The CDR3 protein is CASSPRTDTQYF. CDR3 DNA sequence: TGTGCCAGCAGCCCCCGCACAGATACGCAGTATTTT.

This chain joins TRBV4-1 and TRBJ2-5; perhaps TRBD2 as D (6 bases). V was shortened by 1 base and J by 5 bases, with 20 bases between the two germline ends. CDR3 size: 17 residues. The V gene's germline CDR1 is MGHRA and CDR2 YSYEKL. The CDR3 sequence is CASSQVRALGGIETQYF. The CDR3 DNA is TGCGCCAGCAGCCAAGTACGAGCCTTAGGCGGGATCGAGACCCAGTACTTC.

The chain carries TRBV7-2 and TRBJ2-2, with no clear D. CDR1 and CDR2 (germline): SGHTA, FQGNSA. V lost 0 bases and J 0 bases, leaving 2 bases between the germline ends. The CDR3 sequence is 14 residues long. CDR3 in amino acids: CASSLAPNTGELFF. In DNA, the CDR3 is TGTGCCAGCAGCTTAGCCCCGAACACCGGGGAGCTGTTTTTT.

CDR3 DNA sequence: TGTGCCAGCAGGCCGGGTATTAGCACAGATACGCAGTATTTT. It codes for CASRPGISTDTQYF. The chain joins TRBV7-2 to TRBJ2-3, with D unresolved. Germline CDR1 is SGHTA and CDR2 is FQGNSA. This CDR3 is built from 14 residues. Trimming took off 6 bases at V and 0 bases at J, with 10 bases between the two ends.

The rearrangement joins TRBV7-9 to TRBJ2-2; no clear D. This CDR3 region has 16 residues. The germline CDR1 and CDR2 sequences are SEHNR and FQNEAQ (reference sequence). Trimming cost V 1 base and J 5 bases, with 14 bases left between them. The CDR3 bases are TGTGCCAGCAGCTTAGATTCCGGCGTTAGTACCGGGGAGCTGTTTTTT. This encodes CASSLDSGVSTGELFF.

This clone appeared once. The chain employs TRBV10-3 and TRBJ2-2, with a tentative D call TRBD1 (5 bases). Germline assignment: CDR1 ENHRY and CDR2 SYGVKD. Deletions cut 6 bases from V and 6 bases from J, with 23 bases between. This CDR3 contains 17 residues. This CDR3 reads CAIRAGIGADSPGELFF. In nucleotides, the CDR3 is TGTGCCATCAGAGCAGGGATAGGGGCGGATAGTCCCGGGGAGCTGTTTTTT.

The chain carries TRBV7-8 and TRBJ1-6, with 9 bases lining up with TRBD1. Germline V gene sequence: CDR1 SGHVS, CDR2 FQNEAQ. The CDR3 length is 17 residues. The J segment lost 3 bases and the V segment lost 6 bases, leaving 9 bases of the junction unmatched. CDR3: CASRRDRDRVYNSPLHF. The CDR3 DNA is TGTGCCAGCAGACGCGACCGGGACAGGGTCTATAATTCACCCCTCCACTTT.

J is TRBJ2-3 and V is TRBV5-4; D is possibly TRBD2 (6 bases). CDR3 length: 14 residues. V lost 0 bases to trimming and J lost 5 bases, with 10 bases between them. Germline lookup yields CDR1 SGHNT and CDR2 YYREEE (reference sequence). DNA of the CDR3: TGTGCCAGCAGCTTGGAACTAGCCAAAGATACGCAGTATTTT. Its protein is CASSLELAKDTQYF.

The J gene is TRBJ1-6, the V gene TRBV2; a possible D gene is TRBD1 (6 bases). The germline V gene has CDR1 SNHLY and CDR2 FYNNEI. V dropped 0 bases and J dropped 7 bases, with 10 bases sitting between them. The CDR3 sequence is 15 residues long. CDR3 protein: CASSEAGQSNSPLHF. In nucleotides, the CDR3 is TGTGCCAGCAGTGAAGCAGGACAGTCAAATTCACCCCTCCACTTT.

The V and J genes are TRBV5-1 and TRBJ1-4; no clear D. The CDR3 has 14 residues. V shed 0 bases and J shed 4 bases, with 7 bases lying between them. Germline CDR1 reads SGHRS; CDR2 reads YFSETQ. CDR3 DNA: TGCGCCAGCAGCTTGGTGGGAGGTAATGAAAAACTGTTTTTT. Its translation: CASSLVGGNEKLFF.

The chain has TRBV2 and TRBJ2-2; TRBD2 aligns across 10 bases. J was trimmed by 6 bases and V by 11 bases; bases with no gene match: 9. The CDR3 runs 14 residues. The germline gives CDR1 SNHLY, CDR2 FYNNEI. The CDR3 loop reads CAPRAGGPAGELFF. For the CDR3, the DNA is TGTGCCCCTCGAGCGGGAGGGCCGGCCGGGGAGCTGTTTTTT.

This chain uses TRBV5-1 with TRBJ1-1, with a tentative D call TRBD1 (5 bases). Germline V gene data show CDR1 as SGHRS and CDR2 as YFSETQ. The CDR3 is 13 residues long. V lost 4 bases and J lost 1, with 8 bases in between. The DNA of the CDR3 is TGCGCCAGCAGCGGGGCGGGGAACACTGAAGCTTTCTTT. Amino acids: CASSGAGNTEAFF.

The chain combines TRBV27 with TRBJ1-5; 7 nucleotides agree with TRBD1. J lost 11 bases, V lost 4 bases, and 17 bases had no gene match. The CDR3 totals 16 residues. Germline V gene sequence: CDR1 MNHEY, CDR2 SMNVEV (reference sequence). CDR3 in amino acids: CASSSQTGAQGQAQHF. The DNA for the CDR3 is TGTGCCAGCAGTTCCCAAACAGGGGCCCAAGGTCAAGCCCAGCATTTT.

This sequence joins TRBV6-6 and TRBJ2-3, with TRBD2 matching 7 bases. Germline V gene lookup returns CDR1 MNHNY and CDR2 SVGAGI (reference sequence). V lost 0 bases, J lost 1 base, and 4 bases stayed unmatched. The CDR3 contains 16 residues. The CDR3 region is CASSYSSGPRTDTQYF. Here the CDR3 DNA reads TGTGCCAGCAGTTACTCTAGCGGGCCTCGCACAGATACGCAGTATTTT.

The chain uses TRBV5-1 and TRBJ2-6; 8 positions match TRBD1. Germline loops: CDR1 SGHRS, CDR2 YFSETQ. The CDR3 is 17 amino acids. With V trimmed by 4 bases and J by 4 bases, 10 bases remained unmatched. CDR3: CASSLWTGNSGANVLTF. In nucleotides, the CDR3 is TGCGCCAGCAGCCTCTGGACAGGGAACTCCGGGGCCAACGTCCTGACTTTC.

V usage is TRBV7-2 and J usage is TRBJ2-2; perhaps TRBD2 as D (5 bases). Looked up from germline, CDR1 is SGHTA and CDR2 is FQGNSA. Between the trimmed V and J ends, which lost 0 bases and 0 bases, there was a span of 11 bases. The CDR3 runs to 17 residues. The DNA for the CDR3 is TGTGCCAGCAGCTTAGCGCGAGGGTCCGCGAACACCGGGGAGCTGTTTTTT. Its protein product is CASSLARGSANTGELFF.

The J gene is TRBJ2-2, the V gene TRBV13, with TRBD2 matching 10 bases. The CDR3 has 17 residues. Germline CDR1 PRHDT, CDR2 FYEKMQ (reference sequence). V gave up 4 bases and J gave up 1 base; unmatched junction bases: 6. The CDR3: CASSYGLAEKNTGELFF. In nucleotides, the CDR3 is TGTGCCAGCAGCTATGGACTAGCGGAGAAGAACACCGGGGAGCTGTTTTTT.

This clone has just one count. The chain joins TRBV4-2 to TRBJ2-7; 14 bases fit TRBD2. Germline V gene sequence: CDR1 LGHNA, CDR2 YNFKEQ. The V gene end was trimmed by 4 bases and the J gene end by 9 bases; junction bases not matched to a gene: 2. The CDR3 covers 13 residues. The CDR3 here is CASSRGTSGRQYF. The CDR3 DNA reads as TGTGCCAGCAGCCGGGGGACTAGCGGGAGGCAGTACTTC.

The rearrangement uses TRBV19 and TRBJ1-3; D remains ambiguous. The CDR3 spans 14 residues. Trimming took off 3 bases at V and 0 bases at J, with 6 bases between the two ends. Germline V gene sequence: CDR1 LNHDA, CDR2 SQIVND (reference sequence). The CDR3 DNA sequence: TGTGCCAGTAGTATCCGGAGCTCTGGAAACACCATATATTTT. Translation gives CASSIRSSGNTIYF. The whole variable domain, remainder taken from reference TRBV19 and TRBJ1-3, is DGGITQSPKYLFRKEGQNVTLSCEQNLNHDAMYWYRQDPGQGLRLIYYSQIVNDFQKGDIAEGYSVSREKKESFPLTVTSAQKNPTAFYLCASSIRSSGNTIYFGEGSWLTVV.

This chain joins TRBV11-3 and TRBJ2-6; 7 bases match TRBD1. V was pared by 5 bases and J by 1 base, with 5 bases of the junction left unmatched. Germline-derived CDR1 and CDR2 are SGHNT and YENEEA. The CDR3 is 16 amino acids. CDR3 in amino acids: CASSTGQVSGANVLTF. DNA for the CDR3: TGTGCCAGCAGCACAGGACAGGTGTCTGGGGCCAACGTCCTGACTTTC.

This chain joins TRBV4-2 and TRBJ2-2, with D possibly TRBD1 on 6 matching bases. The V gene lost 0 bases and the J gene lost 2 bases, with 13 bases spanning the gap. Germline CDR1 reads LGHNA; CDR2 reads YNFKEQ. This CDR3 comprises 17 residues. DNA of the CDR3: TGTGCCAGCAGCCAAGATCCCAGGGGCTTTAACACCGGGGAGCTGTTTTTT. Its translation is CASSQDPRGFNTGELFF.

This chain links TRBV30 with TRBJ2-1; the match to TRBD1 covers 9 bases. CDR1 and CDR2 (germline): GTSNPN, SVGIG (reference sequence). V was pared by 2 bases and J by 0 bases, with 8 bases of the junction left unmatched. The CDR3 is made up of 17 amino acids. CDR3 loop: CAWSPGTGSGSYNEQFF. CDR3 nucleotide sequence: TGTGCCTGGAGTCCCGGGACAGGGTCGGGCTCCTACAATGAGCAGTTCTTC.

The chain is built from TRBV18 and TRBJ2-7; the match to TRBD2 covers 7 bases. Germline-derived CDR1 and CDR2 are KGHSH and LQKENI. The CDR3 is 15 amino acids. The J segment lost 5 bases and the V segment lost 3 bases, leaving 10 bases of the junction unmatched. In DNA form, the CDR3 reads TGTGCCAGCTCACCTTCAGCGGGATTGAGCGACGAGCAGTACTTC. Residues: CASSPSAGLSDEQYF.